This T cell receptor beta chain was identified in a study of blood T cells in healthy people across ages. Study-wide results and caveats: Any changes in expanded clonotypes were possibly confounded, as donor CMV status remained unknown. Using unsorted PBMCs precluded a conclusive naive versus antigen-experienced comparison.

All donors came from Russia, were Caucasian and healthy, and spanned ages 6 to 90. With respect to this clonotype: The antigen is undetermined.

A sample-barcoded 5' primer and a J-beta primer mix were used in a second PCR of roughly 7 to 12 cycles. TCRdb itself ran the 5' RACE reads through MiXCR, one entry per CDR3 protein. The sample records 750,000 to 950,000 distinct CDR3 sequences, about 27% being singletons. This CDR3 comprises 14 residues. The germline gives CDR1 MDHEN, CDR2 SYDVKM. The V and J ends lost 6 bases and 3 bases respectively, with 13 bases between them. These data were likewise used in another study, on T cells of mothers and their children. That investigation notes: Not a single persistent microchimeric T cell clone was detected.

This sequence was found in a woman aged 40 to 50 in good health. The sequenced sample consisted of blood. The rearrangement links TRBV28 to TRBJ2-3; D could derive from TRBD1 or TRBD2 (5 bases each). DNA of the CDR3: TGTGCCAGCAGGATGGGGCCGGGAACAGATACGCAGTATTTT. Translation gives CASRMGPGTDTQYF. Full variable domain (outside the CDR3, taken from reference TRBV28 and TRBJ2-3): DVKVTQSSRYLVKRTGEKVFLECVQDMDHENMFWYRQDPGLGLRLIYFSYDVKMKEKGDIPEGYSVSREKKERFSLILESASTNQTSMYLCASRMGPGTDTQYFGPGTRLTVL.